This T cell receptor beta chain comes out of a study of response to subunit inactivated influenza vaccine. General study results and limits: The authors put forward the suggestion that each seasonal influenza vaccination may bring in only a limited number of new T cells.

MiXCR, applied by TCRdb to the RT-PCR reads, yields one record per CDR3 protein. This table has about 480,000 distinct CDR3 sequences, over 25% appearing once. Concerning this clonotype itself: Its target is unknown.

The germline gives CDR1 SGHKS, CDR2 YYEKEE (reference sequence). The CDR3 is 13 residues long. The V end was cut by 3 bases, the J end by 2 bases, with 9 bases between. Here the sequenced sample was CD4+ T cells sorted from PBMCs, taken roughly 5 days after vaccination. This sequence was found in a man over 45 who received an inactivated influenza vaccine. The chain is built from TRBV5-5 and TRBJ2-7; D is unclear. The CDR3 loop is CASSYLGTYEQYF. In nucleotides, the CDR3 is TGTGCCAGCAGCTATTTGGGGACCTACGAGCAGTACTTC.